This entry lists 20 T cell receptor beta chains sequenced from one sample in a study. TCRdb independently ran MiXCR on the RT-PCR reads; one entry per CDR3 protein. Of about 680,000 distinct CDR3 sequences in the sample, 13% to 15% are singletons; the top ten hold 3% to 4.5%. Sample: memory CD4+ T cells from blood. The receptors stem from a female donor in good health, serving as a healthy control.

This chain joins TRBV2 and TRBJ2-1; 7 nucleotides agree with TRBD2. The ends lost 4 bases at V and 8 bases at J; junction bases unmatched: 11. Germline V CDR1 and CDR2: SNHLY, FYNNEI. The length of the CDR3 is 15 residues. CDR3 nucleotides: TGTGCCAGCAGTGTAAGGAGCGGGGCCTGGGATGAGCAGTTCTTC. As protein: CASSVRSGAWDEQFF.

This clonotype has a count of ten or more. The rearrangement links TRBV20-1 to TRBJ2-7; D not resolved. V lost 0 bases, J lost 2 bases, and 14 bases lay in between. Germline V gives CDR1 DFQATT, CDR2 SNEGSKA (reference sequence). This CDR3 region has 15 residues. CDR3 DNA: TGCAGTGCTAGAGACTGGGCAGGAGCTACCTACGAGCAGTACTTC. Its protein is CSARDWAGATYEQYF.

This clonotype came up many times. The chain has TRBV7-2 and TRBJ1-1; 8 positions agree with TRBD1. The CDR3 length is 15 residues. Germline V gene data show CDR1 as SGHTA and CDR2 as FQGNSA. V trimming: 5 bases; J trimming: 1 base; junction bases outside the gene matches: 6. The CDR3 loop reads CASSANRGWNTEAFF. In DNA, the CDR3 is TGTGCCAGCAGCGCAAACAGGGGGTGGAACACTGAAGCTTTCTTT.

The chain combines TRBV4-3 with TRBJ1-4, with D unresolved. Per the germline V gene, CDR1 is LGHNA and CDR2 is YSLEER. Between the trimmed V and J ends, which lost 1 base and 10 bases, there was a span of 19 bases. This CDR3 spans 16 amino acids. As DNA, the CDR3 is TGCGCCAGCAGCCAAGTAGTTTCGCGGCAAGGCGGAAAACTGTTTTTT. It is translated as CASSQVVSRQGGKLFF.

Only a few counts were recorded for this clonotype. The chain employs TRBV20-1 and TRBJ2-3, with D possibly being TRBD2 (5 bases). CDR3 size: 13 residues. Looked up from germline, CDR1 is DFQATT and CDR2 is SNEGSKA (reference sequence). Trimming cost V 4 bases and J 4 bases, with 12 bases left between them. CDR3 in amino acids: CSATHTSSDTQYF. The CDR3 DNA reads TGCAGTGCTACCCATACTAGTTCAGATACGCAGTATTTT.

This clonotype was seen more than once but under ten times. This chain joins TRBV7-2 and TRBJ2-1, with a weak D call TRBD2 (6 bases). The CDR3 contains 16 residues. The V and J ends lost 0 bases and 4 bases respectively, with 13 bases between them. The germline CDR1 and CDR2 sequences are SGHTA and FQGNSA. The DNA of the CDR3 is TGTGCCAGCAGCTTAGCGCGGGGACGGGTATACAATGAGCAGTTCTTC. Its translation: CASSLARGRVYNEQFF.

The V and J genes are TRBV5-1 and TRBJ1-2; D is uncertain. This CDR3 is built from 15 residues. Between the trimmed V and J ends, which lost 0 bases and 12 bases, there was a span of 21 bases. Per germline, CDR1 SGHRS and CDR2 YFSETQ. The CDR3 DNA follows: TGCGCCAGCAGCTTGGTCCCCGGGGTTGTAAAGAGCGACACCTTC. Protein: CASSLVPGVVKSDTF.

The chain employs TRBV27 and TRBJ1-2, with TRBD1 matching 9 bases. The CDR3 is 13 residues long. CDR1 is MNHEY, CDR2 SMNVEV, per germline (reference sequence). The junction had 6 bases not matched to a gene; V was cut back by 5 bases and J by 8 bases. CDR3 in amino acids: CASSPNRGRGYTF. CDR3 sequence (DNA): TGTGCCAGCAGTCCCAACAGGGGGCGAGGCTACACCTTC.

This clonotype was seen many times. The CDR3 loop reads CASSWKLNTGELFF. Here the CDR3 DNA reads TGCGCCAGCAGCTGGAAATTGAACACCGGGGAGCTGTTTTTT. The rearrangement uses TRBV5-1 and TRBJ2-2; no clear D gene. The V gene's germline CDR1 is SGHRS and CDR2 YFSETQ. V lost 3 bases, J lost 1 base, and 7 bases lay in between. CDR3 size: 14 residues. Full variable domain (outside the CDR3, taken from reference TRBV5-1 and TRBJ2-2): KAGVTQTPRYLIKTRGQQVTLSCSPISGHRSVSWYQQTPGQGLQFLFEYFSETQRNKGNFPGRFSGRQFSNSRSEMNVSTLELGDSALYLCASSWKLNTGELFFGEGSRLTVL.

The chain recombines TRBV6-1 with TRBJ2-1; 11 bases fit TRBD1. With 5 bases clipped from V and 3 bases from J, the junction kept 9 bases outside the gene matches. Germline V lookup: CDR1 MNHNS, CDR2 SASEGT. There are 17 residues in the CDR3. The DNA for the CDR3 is TGTGCCAGCAGTCTAACCCCGGGACAGGGGGACTACAATGAGCAGTTCTTC. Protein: CASSLTPGQGDYNEQFF.

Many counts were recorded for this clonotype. The CDR3 DNA follows: TGTGCCATCACTCCGAGAAGGGGGTCGCGGGTTAAAGAGACCCAGTACTTC. This gives the protein CAITPRRGSRVKETQYF. The chain joins TRBV10-3 to TRBJ2-5, with D tentatively TRBD1 (6 bases). CDR1 ENHRY and CDR2 SYGVKD come from the germline V gene. V lost 7 bases, J lost 3 bases, and 24 bases lay in between. The CDR3 consists of 17 residues.

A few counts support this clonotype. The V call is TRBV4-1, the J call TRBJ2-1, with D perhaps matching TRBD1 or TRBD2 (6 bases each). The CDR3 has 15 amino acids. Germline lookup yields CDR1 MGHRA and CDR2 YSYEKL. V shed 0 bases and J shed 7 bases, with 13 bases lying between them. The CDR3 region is CASSQDWVGGNEQFF. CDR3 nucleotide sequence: TGCGCCAGCAGCCAAGATTGGGTAGGGGGGAATGAGCAGTTCTTC.

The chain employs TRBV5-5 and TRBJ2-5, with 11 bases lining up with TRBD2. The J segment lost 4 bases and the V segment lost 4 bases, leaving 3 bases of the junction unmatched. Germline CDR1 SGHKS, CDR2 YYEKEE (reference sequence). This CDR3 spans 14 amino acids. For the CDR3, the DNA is TGTGCCAGCAGCGTTACTAGCGGGGGAGAGACCCAGTACTTC. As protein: CASSVTSGGETQYF.

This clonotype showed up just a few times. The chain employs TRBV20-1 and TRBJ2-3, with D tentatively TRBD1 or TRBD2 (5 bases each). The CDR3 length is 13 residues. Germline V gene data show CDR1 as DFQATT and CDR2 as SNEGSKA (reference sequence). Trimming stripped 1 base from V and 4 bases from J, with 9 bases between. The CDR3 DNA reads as TGCAGTGCTAGAGTTCCGGGGCCAGATACGCAGTATTTT. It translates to CSARVPGPDTQYF.

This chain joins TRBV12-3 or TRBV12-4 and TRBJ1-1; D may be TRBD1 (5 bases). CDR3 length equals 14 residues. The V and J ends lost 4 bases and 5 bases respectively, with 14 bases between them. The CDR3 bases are TGTGCCAGCAGTTCGACAGTTCCGAGGACTGAAGCTTTCTTT. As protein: CASSSTVPRTEAFF.

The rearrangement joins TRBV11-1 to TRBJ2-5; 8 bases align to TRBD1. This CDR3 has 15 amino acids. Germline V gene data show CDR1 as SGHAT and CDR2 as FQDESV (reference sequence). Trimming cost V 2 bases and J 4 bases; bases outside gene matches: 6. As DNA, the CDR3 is TGTGCCAGCAGCTTAAACAGGGGGACTGGAGAGACCCAGTACTTC. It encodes CASSLNRGTGETQYF.

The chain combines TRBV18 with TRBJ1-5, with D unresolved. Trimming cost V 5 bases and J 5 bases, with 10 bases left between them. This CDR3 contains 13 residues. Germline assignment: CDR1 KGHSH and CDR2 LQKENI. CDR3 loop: CASSTGTDQPQHF. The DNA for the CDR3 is TGTGCCAGCTCAACGGGAACCGATCAGCCCCAGCATTTT. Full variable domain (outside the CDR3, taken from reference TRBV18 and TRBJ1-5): NAGVMQNPRHLVRRRGQEARLRCSPMKGHSHVYWYRQLPEEGLKFMVYLQKENIIDESGMPKERFSAEFPKEGPSILRIQQVVRGDSAAYFCASSTGTDQPQHFGDGTRLSIL.

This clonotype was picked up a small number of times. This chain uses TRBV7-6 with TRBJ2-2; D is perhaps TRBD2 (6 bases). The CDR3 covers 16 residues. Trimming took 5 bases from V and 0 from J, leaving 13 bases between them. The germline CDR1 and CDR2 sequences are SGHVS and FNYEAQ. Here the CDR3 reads CASSPTTGANTGELFF. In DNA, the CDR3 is TGTGCCAGCAGCCCTACGACGGGAGCGAACACCGGGGAGCTGTTTTTT.

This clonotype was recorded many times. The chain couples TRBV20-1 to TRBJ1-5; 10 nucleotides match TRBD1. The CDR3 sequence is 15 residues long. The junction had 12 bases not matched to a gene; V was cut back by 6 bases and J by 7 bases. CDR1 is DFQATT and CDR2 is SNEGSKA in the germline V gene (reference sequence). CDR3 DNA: TGCAGTGCAAAAATTGAGACAGGGGGCAGGCAGCCCCAGCATTTT. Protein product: CSAKIETGGRQPQHF.

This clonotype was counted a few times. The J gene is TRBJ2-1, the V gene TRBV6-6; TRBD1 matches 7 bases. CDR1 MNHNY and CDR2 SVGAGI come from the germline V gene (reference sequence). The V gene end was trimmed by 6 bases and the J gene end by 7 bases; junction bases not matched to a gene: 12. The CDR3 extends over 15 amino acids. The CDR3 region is CASRLYRDRTNEQFF. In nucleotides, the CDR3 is TGTGCCAGCAGACTATACCGGGACAGAACAAATGAGCAGTTCTTC.